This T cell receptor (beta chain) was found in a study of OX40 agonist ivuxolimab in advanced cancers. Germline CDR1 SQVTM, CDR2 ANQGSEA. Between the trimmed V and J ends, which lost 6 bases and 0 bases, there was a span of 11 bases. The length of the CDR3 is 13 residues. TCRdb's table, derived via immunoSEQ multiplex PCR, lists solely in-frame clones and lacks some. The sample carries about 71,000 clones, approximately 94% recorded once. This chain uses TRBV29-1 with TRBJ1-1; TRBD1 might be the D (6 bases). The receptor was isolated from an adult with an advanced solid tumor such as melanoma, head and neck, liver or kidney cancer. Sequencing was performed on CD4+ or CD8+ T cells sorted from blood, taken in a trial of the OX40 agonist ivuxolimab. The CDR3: CSVMTGLNTEAFF. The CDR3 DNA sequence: TGCAGCGTGATGACAGGATTGAACACTGAAGCTTTCTTT.